What follows are 18 T cell receptor beta chains derived from one specimen sequenced in a study of cytotoxic CD8 clonotypes in ibrutinib-treated CLL. Here immunoSEQ multiplex PCR was the method, and the copy in TCRdb shows in-frame clones only, minus some. The table has over 25,000 clones, roughly 76% seen once; the top ten hold roughly 50%. The sequences come from PBMCs, collected after 36 months of ibrutinib treatment. Receptors originate from a human donor with chronic lymphocytic leukemia.

The V gene is TRBV19, the J gene TRBJ2-7, with D hard to call. Trimming took off 2 bases at V and 2 bases at J, with 7 bases between the two ends. Germline V gene lookup returns CDR1 LNHDA and CDR2 SQIVND (reference sequence). The CDR3 covers 13 residues. CDR3 in amino acids: CASSISQTYEQYF. In nucleotides, the CDR3 is TGTGCCAGTAGTATATCACAAACCTACGAGCAGTACTTC.

This chain links TRBV19 with TRBJ1-1, with TRBD1 as a possible D gene (5 bases). The CDR3 is 14 amino acids. Trimming removed 2 bases at V and 3 bases at J, with 10 bases between. Per germline, CDR1 LNHDA and CDR2 SQIVND (reference sequence). The CDR3 is CASSIQGLHTEAFF. The CDR3 DNA follows: TGTGCCAGTAGTATACAGGGTTTGCACACTGAAGCTTTCTTT.

The gene calls are TRBV19 and TRBJ1-5; a weak D match, TRBD1 (6 bases). Germline CDR1 reads LNHDA; CDR2 reads SQIVND (reference sequence). V dropped 6 bases and J dropped 7 bases, with 19 bases sitting between them. This CDR3 is built from 15 residues. The CDR3 nucleotides are TGTGCCAGTAGAGGGGGGGGACTTGAGGGACAGCCCCAGCATTTT. Protein product: CASRGGGLEGQPQHF. The entire variable domain, with the rest obtained from reference TRBV19 and TRBJ1-5, is as follows: DGGITQSPKYLFRKEGQNVTLSCEQNLNHDAMYWYRQDPGQGLRLIYYSQIVNDFQKGDIAEGYSVSREKKESFPLTVTSAQKNPTAFYLCASRGGGLEGQPQHFGDGTRLSIL.

The rearrangement links TRBV5-1 to TRBJ1-3, with TRBD1 matching over 9 bases. J lost 1 base, V lost 4 bases, and 3 bases had no gene match. There are 15 residues in the CDR3. CDR1 is SGHRS, CDR2 YFSETQ, per germline. The CDR3 DNA follows: TGCGCCAGCAGCCACGGGACAGGGTCTGGAAACACCATATATTTT. Protein sequence: CASSHGTGSGNTIYF. Full variable domain (remainder filled in from reference TRBV5-1 and TRBJ1-3): KAGVTQTPRYLIKTRGQQVTLSCSPISGHRSVSWYQQTPGQGLQFLFEYFSETQRNKGNFPGRFSGRQFSNSRSEMNVSTLELGDSALYLCASSHGTGSGNTIYFGEGSWLTVV.

The V gene is TRBV11-2, the J gene TRBJ2-7; D is tentatively TRBD1 or TRBD2 (5 bases each). Per germline, CDR1 SGHAT and CDR2 FQNNGV. The CDR3 length is 13 residues. V lost 5 bases to trimming and J lost 4 bases, with 12 bases between them. CDR3 sequence: CASSGRGRYEQYF. CDR3 in DNA: TGTGCCAGCAGCGGACGGGGACGGTACGAGCAGTACTTC.

V is TRBV2 and J is TRBJ2-7; perhaps TRBD2 as D (5 bases). The CDR3 is 12 amino acids. Germline V lookup: CDR1 SNHLY, CDR2 FYNNEI. The ends were cut back, 6 bases at V and 12 bases at J, with 18 bases in the middle. DNA of the CDR3: TGTGCCAGCAGCCAAGCTAGTGGAGGTTGGTACTTC. It translates to CASSQASGGWYF.

The chain combines TRBV19 with TRBJ2-7, with TRBD1 as a possible D gene (5 bases). The CDR3 is made up of 14 amino acids. Trimming removed 5 bases from V and 1 base from J, with 12 bases in between. The V gene's germline CDR1 is LNHDA and CDR2 SQIVND (reference sequence). The CDR3 DNA follows: TGTGCCAGTAGTGCCCTACAGGTTTCCTACGAGCAGTACTTC. Its protein product is CASSALQVSYEQYF.

The chain recombines TRBV27 with TRBJ1-5, with TRBD1 as a possible D gene (6 bases). With 4 bases removed from V and 3 bases from J, the gap between germline ends came to 10 bases. The CDR3 length is 14 residues. The germline CDR1 and CDR2 sequences are MNHEY and SMNVEV (reference sequence). Written as DNA, the CDR3 is TGTGCCAGCAGTTCAGGGGAATCCAATCAGCCCCAGCATTTT. Amino acids: CASSSGESNQPQHF.

V is TRBV27 and J is TRBJ2-2, with D maybe TRBD2 (7 bases). Germline V gene lookup returns CDR1 MNHEY and CDR2 SMNVEV (reference sequence). The CDR3 length is 16 residues. Trimming stripped 4 bases from V and 1 base from J, with 13 bases between. The CDR3 DNA sequence: TGTGCCAGCAGTTCAATCGGGGGGCGGAACACCGGGGAGCTGTTTTTT. Its protein product is CASSSIGGRNTGELFF.

This chain joins TRBV11-2 and TRBJ2-1; D possibly corresponds to TRBD1 (5 bases). Trimming stripped 1 base from V and 7 bases from J, with 11 bases between. The CDR3 covers 14 residues. The V gene's germline CDR1 is SGHAT and CDR2 FQNNGV. The CDR3 nucleotides are TGTGCCAGCAGCTTAGGGGCCAGGGTAAATGAGCAGTTCTTC. Translating gives CASSLGARVNEQFF.

V gene TRBV30 combines with J gene TRBJ1-4; no reliable D call. CDR3 length equals 14 residues. The germline V gene encodes CDR1 GTSNPN and CDR2 SVGIG (reference sequence). V lost 0 bases to trimming and J lost 13 bases, with 18 bases between them. Here the CDR3 DNA reads TGTGCCTGGAGTGTACTCCGCGCCCCTTCAGGACTGTTTTTT. Protein: CAWSVLRAPSGLFF.

This chain connects TRBV4-3 to TRBJ2-7; D call uncertain. The CDR3 loop spans 15 amino acids. CDR1 LGHNA and CDR2 YSLEER come from the germline V gene. V lost 0 bases to trimming and J lost 3 bases, with 12 bases between them. The CDR3 DNA sequence: TGCGCCAGCAGCCAAGATTTCCCCACAATCTACGAGCAGTACTTC. Translated, it gives CASSQDFPTIYEQYF.

The chain couples TRBV11-2 to TRBJ2-3; the D call may be TRBD1 or TRBD2 (5 bases each). V shed 1 base and J shed 4 bases, with 12 bases lying between them. Germline lookup yields CDR1 SGHAT and CDR2 FQNNGV. This CDR3 spans 15 amino acids. CDR3 sequence reads: CASSLGGVPADTQYF. Written as DNA, the CDR3 is TGTGCCAGCAGCTTAGGAGGGGTTCCCGCAGATACGCAGTATTTT.

The rearrangement uses TRBV29-1 and TRBJ2-2; D is perhaps TRBD1 (5 bases). The CDR3 spans 16 residues. V was shortened by 5 bases and J by 6 bases, with 22 bases between the two germline ends. Germline assignment: CDR1 SQVTM and CDR2 ANQGSEA. CDR3 DNA: TGCAGCGTTTATGGTGCAGCAGGGCCCCTGTCCGGGGAGCTGTTTTTT. Its translation is CSVYGAAGPLSGELFF.

This rearrangement joins TRBV18 to TRBJ1-4; D uncertain. With 0 bases removed from V and 4 bases from J, the gap between germline ends came to 6 bases. The CDR3 extends over 14 amino acids. Germline V gene data show CDR1 as KGHSH and CDR2 as LQKENI. The CDR3 region has the DNA TGTGCCAGCTCACCACCCGGAGGTAATGAAAAACTGTTTTTT. Translated, it gives CASSPPGGNEKLFF.

This clone has just a few counts. The chain links TRBV10-3 to TRBJ2-7; D remains ambiguous. Germline V lookup: CDR1 ENHRY, CDR2 SYGVKD. The CDR3 spans 12 residues. V was trimmed by 4 bases and J by 3 bases, leaving 7 bases between them. CDR3 sequence reads: CAISAGLYEQYF. CDR3 nucleotides: TGTGCCATCAGTGCGGGCCTCTACGAGCAGTACTTC.

CDR3 residues: CASSITLGQDQYF. The CDR3 coding sequence is TGTGCCAGTAGTATAACCCTTGGACAGGATCAGTACTTC. J is TRBJ2-4 and V is TRBV19; 7 bases fit TRBD1. CDR3 size: 13 residues. The V segment lost 2 bases and the J segment 12 bases; nucleotides outside the gene matches: 7. The germline V gene encodes CDR1 LNHDA and CDR2 SQIVND (reference sequence).

The rearrangement links TRBV7-9 to TRBJ2-1; maybe TRBD1 (6 bases). The CDR3 is 14 amino acids. V lost 1 base to trimming and J lost 4 bases, with 8 bases between them. CDR1 is SEHNR, CDR2 FQNEAQ, per germline (reference sequence). CDR3: CASSLGGPYNEQFF. The CDR3 nucleotides read TGTGCCAGCAGCTTAGGGGGGCCGTACAATGAGCAGTTCTTC.